The table lists the clone carrying this TCR beta chain with a count of one. Antigen unknown. The CDR3 is 15 amino acids. V lost 4 bases and J 2 bases, leaving 15 bases between the germline ends. Germline V gene lookup returns CDR1 LNHDA and CDR2 SQIVND (reference sequence). This specimen belongs to a study of response to subunit inactivated influenza vaccine. One entry per CDR3 protein results from TCRdb running MiXCR on the RT-PCR reads. The sample has 590,000 or so distinct CDR3 sequences, about 15% seen once; the top ten hold less than 9%. Broader study findings: With each seasonal influenza vaccination, the authors suggested, few new T cells are recruited.

The source is a man in his forties or fifties who received an inactivated influenza vaccine. The chain couples TRBV19 to TRBJ2-7, with D possibly being TRBD2 (6 bases). This specimen consisted of PBMCs from blood, obtained 14 to 15 days before vaccination. The DNA for the CDR3 is TGTGCCAGTAGTAGGAGGGACGGCGGGACCTACGAGCAGTACTTC. Translated: CASSRRDGGTYEQYF.